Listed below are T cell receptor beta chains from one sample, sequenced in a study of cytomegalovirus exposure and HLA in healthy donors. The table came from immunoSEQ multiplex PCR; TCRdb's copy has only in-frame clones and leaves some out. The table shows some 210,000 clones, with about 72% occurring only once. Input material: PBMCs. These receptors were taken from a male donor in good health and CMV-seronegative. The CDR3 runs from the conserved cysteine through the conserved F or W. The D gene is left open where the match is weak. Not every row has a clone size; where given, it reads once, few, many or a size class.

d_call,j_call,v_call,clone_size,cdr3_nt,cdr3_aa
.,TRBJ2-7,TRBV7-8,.,TGTGCCAGCAGCTTATCCCAGGACGAGCAGTACTTC,CASSLSQDEQYF
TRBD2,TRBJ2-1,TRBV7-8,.,TGTGCCAGCAGCCCAGGACTAGCGGGAATCTACAATGAGCAGTTCTTC,CASSPGLAGIYNEQFF
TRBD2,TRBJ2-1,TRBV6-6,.,TGTGCCAGCAGTTACGATGGCCTAGCGGGATACAATGAGCAGTTCTTC,CASSYDGLAGYNEQFF
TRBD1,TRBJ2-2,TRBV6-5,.,TGTGCCAGCAGACCAGGGGGCAGGACCGGGGAGCTGTTTTTT,CASRPGGRTGELFF
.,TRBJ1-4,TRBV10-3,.,TGTGCCATCAGTGAGGACAGCGTCCTTGCAACTAATGAAAAACTGTTTTTT,CAISEDSVLATNEKLFF
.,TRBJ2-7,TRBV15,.,TGTGCCACCAGCAGAGATGGATCGGACAGTTACTACGAGCAGTACTTC,CATSRDGSDSYYEQYF
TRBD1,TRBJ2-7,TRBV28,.,TGTGCCAGCAGTTACCTAATCCATTATACAGGGGATAGCTCCTACGAGCAGTACTTC,CASSYLIHYTGDSSYEQYF
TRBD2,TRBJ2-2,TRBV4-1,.,TGCGCCAGCAGCCAAGAACCCCCTAGCGGGGTTGGTACGAACACCGGGGAGCTGTTTTTT,CASSQEPPSGVGTNTGELFF
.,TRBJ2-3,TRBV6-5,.,TGTGCCAGCAGTTACTCGCTAGTTAAAACAGATACGCAGTATTTT,CASSYSLVKTDTQYF
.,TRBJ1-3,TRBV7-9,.,TGTTCCAGCAGCCCAAAGGTCCGGGACAATAGGAACACCATATATTTT,CSSSPKVRDNRNTIYF
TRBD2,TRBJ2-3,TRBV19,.,TGTGCCACTACCGAAGGACTAGCGGGAGCAGATACGCAGTATTTT,CATTEGLAGADTQYF
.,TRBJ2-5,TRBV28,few,TGTGCCAGCAGTTTTGTGGGGCCCCAAGAGACCCAGTACTTC,CASSFVGPQETQYF
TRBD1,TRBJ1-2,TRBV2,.,TGTGCCAGCGACCCTATGACAGGGGAACGGCGTGGCTACACCTTC,CASDPMTGERRGYTF
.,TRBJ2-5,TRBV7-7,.,TGTGCTAGCAGCAAGTGGGAGAGGGGGTCCGGGGAGACCCAGTACTTC,CASSKWERGSGETQYF
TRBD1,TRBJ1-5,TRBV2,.,TGTGCCAGCAGTGAAGGCAGGGGGAGCAATCAGCCCCAGCATTTT,CASSEGRGSNQPQHF
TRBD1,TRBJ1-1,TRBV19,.,TGTGCCAGCTGGGACAGACAGTGGGACACTGAAGCTTTCTTT,CASWDRQWDTEAFF
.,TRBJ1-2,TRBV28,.,TGTGCCAGCAGGGAGGGAGCGGAGGTTCATGGCTACACCTTC,CASREGAEVHGYTF
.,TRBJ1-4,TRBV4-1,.,TGCGCCAGCAGCCCTAGGGACAACAGTGAAAAACTGTTTTTT,CASSPRDNSEKLFF
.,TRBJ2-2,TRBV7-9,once,TGTGCCAGCAGCTTAACGGCGAACACCGGGGAGCTGTTTTTT,CASSLTANTGELFF
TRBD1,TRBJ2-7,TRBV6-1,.,TGTGCCAGCAATTTCGGGCAGGGGGCCTACGAGCAGTACTTC,CASNFGQGAYEQYF
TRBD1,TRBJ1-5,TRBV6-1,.,TGTGCCAGCTTTCTTACAGGGGGATTAGATCAGCCCCAGCATTTT,CASFLTGGLDQPQHF
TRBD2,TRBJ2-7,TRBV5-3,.,TGTGCCAGAAGCCCCCCCGGGACTAACGAGGTATACGAGCAGTACTTC,CARSPPGTNEVYEQYF
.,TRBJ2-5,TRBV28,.,TGTGCCACCGGGCGCAGGGGCATGGAGACCCAGTACTTC,CATGRRGMETQYF
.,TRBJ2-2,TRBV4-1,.,TGCGCCAGCAGCCAAGTAACCGGCGGTGACACCGGGGAGCTGTTTTTT,CASSQVTGGDTGELFF
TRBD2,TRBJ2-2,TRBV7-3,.,TGTGCCAGCAGCTTCAGCGGGGGGAACACCGGGGAGCTGTTTTTT,CASSFSGGNTGELFF
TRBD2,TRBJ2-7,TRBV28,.,TGTGCCAGCAGGCCGACTAGCGTCTCCGTCTACGAGCAGTACTTC,CASRPTSVSVYEQYF
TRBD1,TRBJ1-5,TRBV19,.,TGTGCCAGTAGTGCCGACAGGGGGCAGGCTCAGCCCCAGCATTTT,CASSADRGQAQPQHF
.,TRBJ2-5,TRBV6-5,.,TGTGCCAGCAGTGACTACAGAGAAGAGACCCAGTACTTC,CASSDYREETQYF
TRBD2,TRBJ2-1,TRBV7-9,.,TGTGCCAGCAGCTCACTAGCGGGAGGGCGAAATGAGCAGTTCTTC,CASSSLAGGRNEQFF
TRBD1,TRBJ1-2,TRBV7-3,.,TGTGCCAGCAGCTTGGGCGGGACAGGGCGGTATGGCTACACCTTC,CASSLGGTGRYGYTF
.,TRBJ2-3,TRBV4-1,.,TGCGCCAGCAGCCAAGATTCCGTCGGGGTTTTTGGCACAGATACGCAGTATTTT,CASSQDSVGVFGTDTQYF
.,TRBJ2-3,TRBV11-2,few,TGTGCCAGCAGCTTAGATAAGGGGCCAGATACGCAGTATTTT,CASSLDKGPDTQYF
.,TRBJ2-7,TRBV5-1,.,TGCGCCAGCAGCTTGGCCCGGTCCGTCGAGCAGTACTTC,CASSLARSVEQYF
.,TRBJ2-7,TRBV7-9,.,TGTGCCAGCAGCTTAGCTGACAGCTACGAGCAGTACTTC,CASSLADSYEQYF
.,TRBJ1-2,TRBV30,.,TGTGCCTGGAGTGCAGGGCTTGCCTATGGCTACACCTTC,CAWSAGLAYGYTF
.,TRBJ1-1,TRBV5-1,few,TGCGCCAGCAGCTTTGACAGGCCGAACACTGAAGCTTTCTTT,CASSFDRPNTEAFF
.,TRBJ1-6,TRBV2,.,TGTGCCAGCAGTGAACAGGGGAATTCACCCCTCCACTTT,CASSEQGNSPLHF
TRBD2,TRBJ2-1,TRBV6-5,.,TGTGCCAGCAGGGGACTAGCGGGAAAAAGTGTTGAGCAGTTCTTC,CASRGLAGKSVEQFF
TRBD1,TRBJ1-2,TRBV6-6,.,TGTGCCAGCAGGGATTCGGGACAGGCCTATGGCTACACCTTC,CASRDSGQAYGYTF
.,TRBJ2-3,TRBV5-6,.,TGTGCCAGCAGCCTCGGGACTAGCACAGATACGCAGTATTTT,CASSLGTSTDTQYF
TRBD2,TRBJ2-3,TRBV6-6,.,TGTGCCAGCAGAGGGGACTATTCCACAGATACGCAGTATTTT,CASRGDYSTDTQYF
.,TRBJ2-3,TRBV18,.,TGTGCCAGCTCCCCCGAGAGCACAGATACGCAGTATTTT,CASSPESTDTQYF
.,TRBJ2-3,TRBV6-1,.,TGTGCCAGCAGTGAATTGTTAGCCCCAGATACGCAGTATTTT,CASSELLAPDTQYF
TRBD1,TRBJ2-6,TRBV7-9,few,TGTGCCACCGATCGTTCGGGACAGGGGGCTGGGGCCAACGTCCTGACTTTC,CATDRSGQGAGANVLTF
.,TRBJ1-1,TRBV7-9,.,TGTGCCAGCAGCTTAGGTCTCCTGGGGGCGACGGGCACTGAAGCTTTCTTT,CASSLGLLGATGTEAFF
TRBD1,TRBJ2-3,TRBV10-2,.,TGCGCCAGTAGGGGGACAGGGGGCACAGATACGCAGTATTTT,CASRGTGGTDTQYF
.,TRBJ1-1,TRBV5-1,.,TGCGCCAGCAGCTTAAGACAGGAGAACACTGAAGCTTTCTTT,CASSLRQENTEAFF
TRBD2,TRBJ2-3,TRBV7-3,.,TGTGCCAGCAGCTTATTGGGGTCGGGAGGGGGTTTAGATACGCAGTATTTT,CASSLLGSGGGLDTQYF
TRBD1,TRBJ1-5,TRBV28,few,TGTGCCAGCAGGGCAGGGGGTTTGGGTCAGCCCCAGCATTTT,CASRAGGLGQPQHF